The clone carrying this T cell receptor beta chain was found a few times. The antigen remains unidentified. CDR1 MNHEY and CDR2 SMNVEV come from the germline V gene (reference sequence). The CDR3 covers 13 residues. With 3 bases removed from V and 6 bases from J, the gap between germline ends came to 12 bases. Uncontrolled infection, other autoimmune disease, pregnancy or lactation led to exclusion. This sample was included in a study of T cells in Graves' hyperthyroidism and ophthalmopathy. Study-wide results and caveats: Researchers found most expanded thyroid clonotypes above 0.001 in blood as well.

The TCR beta CDR3 regions underwent amplification using RNA transcripts as the source. HTBI primers were employed in a first-round RT-PCR of the TCR CDR3. TCRdb called the multiplex PCR reads again in MiXCR, with one record for every CDR3 protein. This sample has a few hundred thousand distinct CDR3 sequences; 15% occur once, and the top ten carry around a third. The TCR was taken from a woman in her thirties with Graves' hyperthyroidism. Sequences were obtained from blood. The gene calls are TRBV27 and TRBJ2-7; a weak D match, TRBD1 (5 bases). The CDR3 reads CASSFQGAPEQYF. In DNA, the CDR3 is TGTGCCAGCAGTTTTCAAGGGGCGCCCGAGCAGTACTTC.